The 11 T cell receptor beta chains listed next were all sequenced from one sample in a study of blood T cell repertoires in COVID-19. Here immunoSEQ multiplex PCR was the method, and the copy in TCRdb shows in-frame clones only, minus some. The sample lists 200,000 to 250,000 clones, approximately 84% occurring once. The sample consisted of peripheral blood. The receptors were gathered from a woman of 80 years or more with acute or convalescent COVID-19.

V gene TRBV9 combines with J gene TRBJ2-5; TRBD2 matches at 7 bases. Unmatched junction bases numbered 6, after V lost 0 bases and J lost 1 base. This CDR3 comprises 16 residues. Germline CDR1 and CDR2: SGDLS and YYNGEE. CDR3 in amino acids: CASSVEASGAQETQYF. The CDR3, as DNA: TGTGCCAGCAGCGTAGAAGCTAGCGGAGCCCAAGAGACCCAGTACTTC.

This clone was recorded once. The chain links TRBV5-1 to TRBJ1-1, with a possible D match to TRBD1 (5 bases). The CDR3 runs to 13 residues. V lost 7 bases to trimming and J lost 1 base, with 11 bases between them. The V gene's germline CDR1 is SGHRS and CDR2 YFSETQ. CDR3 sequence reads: CASRRDWNTEAFF. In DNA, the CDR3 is TGCGCCAGCCGCAGGGACTGGAACACTGAAGCTTTCTTT.

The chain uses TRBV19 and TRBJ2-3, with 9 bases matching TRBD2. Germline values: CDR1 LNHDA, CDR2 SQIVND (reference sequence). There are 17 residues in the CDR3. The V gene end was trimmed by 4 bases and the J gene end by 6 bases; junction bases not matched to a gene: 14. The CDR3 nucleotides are TGTGCCAGTAGTAACAGCGGGGGGCCCCCTCCGTTGGATACGCAGTATTTT. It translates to CASSNSGGPPPLDTQYF.

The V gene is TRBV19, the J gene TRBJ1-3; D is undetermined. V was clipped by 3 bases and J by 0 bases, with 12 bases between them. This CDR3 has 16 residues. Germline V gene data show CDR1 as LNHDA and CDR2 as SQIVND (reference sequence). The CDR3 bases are TGTGCCAGTAGTATGTCTTCACTCCACTCTGGAAACACCATATATTTT. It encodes CASSMSSLHSGNTIYF.

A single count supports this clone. CDR3: CASRNPGQVEAFF. In DNA form, the CDR3 reads TGTGCCAGTAGAAACCCGGGACAGGTTGAAGCTTTCTTT. The chain joins TRBV19 to TRBJ1-1, with 8 bases lining up with TRBD1. The CDR3 is 13 residues long. In germline, CDR1 is LNHDA, CDR2 SQIVND (reference sequence). The V segment lost 6 bases and the J segment 7 bases; nucleotides outside the gene matches: 7.

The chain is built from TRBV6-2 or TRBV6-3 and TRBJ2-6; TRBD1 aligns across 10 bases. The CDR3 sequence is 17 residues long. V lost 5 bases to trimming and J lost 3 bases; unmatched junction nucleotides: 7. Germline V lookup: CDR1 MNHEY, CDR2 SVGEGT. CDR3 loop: CASSGTGDLFGANVLTF. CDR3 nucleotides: TGTGCCAGCAGTGGGACAGGGGATCTGTTTGGGGCCAACGTCCTGACTTTC.

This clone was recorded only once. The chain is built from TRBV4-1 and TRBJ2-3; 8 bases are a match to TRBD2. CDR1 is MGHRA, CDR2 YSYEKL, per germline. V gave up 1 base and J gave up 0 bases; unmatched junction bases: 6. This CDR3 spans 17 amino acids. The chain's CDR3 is CASSQAGSGASTDTQYF. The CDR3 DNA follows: TGCGCCAGCAGCCAAGCAGGTAGCGGGGCAAGCACAGATACGCAGTATTTT.

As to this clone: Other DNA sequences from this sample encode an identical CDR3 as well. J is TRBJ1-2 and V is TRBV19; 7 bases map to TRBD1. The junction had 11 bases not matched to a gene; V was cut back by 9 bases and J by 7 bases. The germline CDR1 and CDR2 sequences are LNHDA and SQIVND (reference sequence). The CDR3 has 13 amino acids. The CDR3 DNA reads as TGTGCCAGCACGTCCGACAGGGTTGGTGGCTACACCTTC. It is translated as CASTSDRVGGYTF.

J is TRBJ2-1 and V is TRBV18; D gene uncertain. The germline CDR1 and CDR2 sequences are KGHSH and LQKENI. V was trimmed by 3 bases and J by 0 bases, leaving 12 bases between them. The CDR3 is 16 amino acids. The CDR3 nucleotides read TGTGCCAGCTCACCCCCCGGTCCGAGCTCCTACAATGAGCAGTTCTTC. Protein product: CASSPPGPSSYNEQFF.

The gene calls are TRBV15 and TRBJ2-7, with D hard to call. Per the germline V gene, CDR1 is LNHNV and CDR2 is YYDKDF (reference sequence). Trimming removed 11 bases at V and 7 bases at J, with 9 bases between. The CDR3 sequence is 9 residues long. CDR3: CAPTVEQYF. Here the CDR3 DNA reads TGTGCCCCCACGGTGGAGCAGTACTTC.

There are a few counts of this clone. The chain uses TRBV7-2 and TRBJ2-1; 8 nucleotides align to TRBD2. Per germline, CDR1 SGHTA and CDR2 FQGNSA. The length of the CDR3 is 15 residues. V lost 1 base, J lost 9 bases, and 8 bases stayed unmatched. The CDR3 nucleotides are TGTGCCAGCAGCTTAGACGGGGGGGCGGCGGGTGAGCAGTTCTTC. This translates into CASSLDGGAAGEQFF.